The rows below give T cell receptor beta chains drawn from one sample of a study of blood T cell repertoires in COVID-19. Clones were read by immunoSEQ multiplex PCR, and TCRdb kept only the in-frame ones, dropping some. The table lists more than 200,000 clones, approximately 86% of them singletons. The material sequenced was peripheral blood. The receptors come from a man in his forties with acute or convalescent COVID-19. Each CDR3 is given with its conserved first and last residue. A D gene is named only where the DNA matches it firmly. The size field is filled for only some rows; it gives once, few, many or a size class.

V	D	size	J	CDR3	DNA
TRBV30	-	-	TRBJ2-7	CAWSVSVKQYF	TGTGCCTGGAGTGTCTCGGTAAAGCAGTACTTC
TRBV19	TRBD1	-	TRBJ2-7	CASSIVPDRGYEQYF	TGTGCCAGTAGTATAGTCCCGGACAGGGGTTACGAGCAGTACTTC
TRBV24-1	-	-	TRBJ2-1	CATSDLASLSSYNEQFF	TGTGCCACCAGTGATTTGGCTAGCCTGAGCTCCTACAATGAGCAGTTCTTC
TRBV4-3	TRBD1	-	TRBJ2-7	CASSQGVDRGRGYEQYF	TGCGCCAGCAGCCAAGGGGTGGACAGGGGGCGCGGATACGAGCAGTACTTC
TRBV27	-	once	TRBJ2-7	CASSLHGYEQYF	TGTGCCAGCAGTTTACACGGCTACGAGCAGTACTTC
TRBV9	-	-	TRBJ2-5	CASSVGSLRETQYF	TGTGCCAGCAGCGTAGGATCCCTGAGAGAGACCCAGTACTTC
TRBV6-2/TRBV6-3	-	-	TRBJ2-2	CASSRRTDTGELFF	TGTGCCAGCAGTAGAAGGACAGACACCGGGGAGCTGTTTTTT
TRBV18	-	-	TRBJ2-7	CASSPPTGPREQYF	TGTGCCAGCTCACCACCGACAGGCCCGAGGGAGCAGTACTTC
TRBV5-1	TRBD1	few	TRBJ2-1	CASSFGDRDLEQFF	TGCGCCAGCAGCTTTGGGGACAGAGACCTAGAGCAGTTCTTC
TRBV7-2	TRBD1	-	TRBJ1-2	CASSLRAGGDYGYTF	TGTGCCAGCAGCTTACGGGCAGGGGGCGACTATGGCTACACCTTC
TRBV14	-	-	TRBJ1-2	CASSPLGQNHYGYTF	TGTGCCAGCAGCCCCCTCGGACAGAACCACTATGGCTACACCTTC
TRBV30	-	-	TRBJ1-2	CAWGQTYGYTF	TGTGCCTGGGGACAGACCTATGGCTACACCTTC
TRBV11-2	TRBD2	-	TRBJ2-1	CASSPGLASIVQFF	TGTGCCAGCAGCCCCGGACTAGCCTCAATCGTGCAGTTCTTC
TRBV24-1	TRBD1	-	TRBJ1-5	CATSGTGGQPQHF	TGTGCCACCAGTGGGACAGGGGGACAGCCCCAGCATTTT
TRBV5-1	TRBD2	once	TRBJ2-7	CASSSGAGLRSYEQYF	TGCGCCAGCAGCTCAGGAGCGGGACTACGCTCCTACGAGCAGTACTTC
TRBV6-5	TRBD2	-	TRBJ2-1	CASRSSGSSYNEQFF	TGTGCCAGCAGATCTAGCGGGAGCTCCTACAATGAGCAGTTCTTC
TRBV6-5	-	-	TRBJ2-3	CASSLVKGEADTQYF	TGTGCCAGCAGCCTAGTCAAAGGCGAGGCAGATACGCAGTATTTT
TRBV6-1	-	-	TRBJ1-1	CASSELEGNTEAFF	TGTGCCAGCAGTGAATTGGAGGGGAACACTGAAGCTTTCTTT
TRBV3-1/TRBV3-2	TRBD2	-	TRBJ2-5	CASSLEASGGETQYF	TGTGCCAGCAGTCTCGAGGCTAGCGGGGGGGAGACCCAGTACTTC
TRBV24-1	-	-	TRBJ1-5	CATSDGGGEYSNQPQHF	TGTGCCACCAGTGATGGGGGGGGAGAATATAGCAATCAGCCCCAGCATTTT
TRBV27	TRBD2	-	TRBJ2-1	CASSLGTSGNEQFF	TGTGCCAGCAGTTTAGGGACTAGCGGCAATGAGCAGTTCTTC
TRBV6-5	-	-	TRBJ1-6	CASSWTEYNSPLHF	TGTGCCAGCAGTTGGACAGAGTATAATTCACCCCTCCACTTT
TRBV7-9	TRBD2	-	TRBJ2-1	CASSSTAGGPYNEQFF	TGTGCCAGCAGCTCCACCGCGGGGGGACCCTACAATGAGCAGTTCTTC
TRBV2	-	-	TRBJ1-5	CASSELSTPVQPQHF	TGTGCCAGCAGTGAACTTTCCACCCCGGTTCAGCCCCAGCATTTT
TRBV19	-	few	TRBJ2-1	CASSMDSYNEQFF	TGTGCCAGTAGTATGGACTCATACAATGAGCAGTTCTTC
TRBV9	-	-	TRBJ2-2	CASRGATNTGELFF	TGTGCCAGCAGAGGGGCAACGAACACCGGGGAGCTGTTTTTT
TRBV6-1	TRBD2	once	TRBJ2-7	CASSEAPSGGYEQYF	TGTGCCAGCAGTGAAGCCCCTAGCGGGGGTTACGAGCAGTACTTC
TRBV7-2	-	-	TRBJ2-5	CASRPQNRQETQYF	TGTGCCAGCAGGCCTCAAAACAGGCAAGAGACCCAGTACTTC
TRBV19	-	-	TRBJ2-7	CASSRASSYEQYF	TGTGCCAGTAGTAGGGCCAGCTCCTACGAGCAGTACTTC
TRBV3-1/TRBV3-2	-	-	TRBJ1-2	CASSQVQGYGYTF	TGTGCCAGCAGCCAAGTCCAGGGGTATGGCTACACCTTC
TRBV3-1/TRBV3-2	-	-	TRBJ1-1	CASSQVQNTEAFF	TGTGCCAGCAGCCAAGTACAGAACACTGAAGCTTTCTTT
TRBV7-8	TRBD2	few	TRBJ2-7	CASSPTSLAGIYEQYF	TGTGCCAGCAGCCCTACGAGCCTAGCGGGGATCTACGAGCAGTACTTC
TRBV7-2	-	-	TRBJ2-2	CASSLDSGTGELFF	TGTGCCAGCAGCTTAGATAGCGGCACCGGGGAGCTGTTTTTT
TRBV2	-	-	TRBJ2-7	CASRGIQGYEQYF	TGTGCCAGCAGGGGGATACAGGGCTACGAGCAGTACTTC
TRBV28	-	-	TRBJ2-3	CARAVLWRSRGDTQYF	TGTGCCAGAGCAGTCCTATGGCGGAGCCGGGGAGATACGCAGTATTTT
TRBV5-6	TRBD2	-	TRBJ2-1	CASRHGTSGYSYNEQFF	TGTGCCAGCAGACACGGGACTAGCGGTTACTCCTACAATGAGCAGTTCTTC
TRBV27	-	-	TRBJ1-5	CASSAWPVSNQPQHF	TGTGCCAGCAGTGCTTGGCCAGTTAGCAATCAGCCCCAGCATTTT
TRBV4-2	-	-	TRBJ1-2	CASSVPGGYDGYTF	TGTGCCAGCAGCGTTCCGGGGGGGTATGATGGCTACACCTTC
TRBV18	TRBD1	-	TRBJ1-1	CASSPRGQGIYTEAFF	TGTGCCAGCTCACCAAGGGGGCAGGGGATCTACACTGAAGCTTTCTTT
TRBV28	-	-	TRBJ2-7	CASTSKGAGFLGEQYF	TGTGCCAGCACCTCCAAGGGGGCGGGGTTTTTGGGGGAGCAGTACTTC
TRBV5-1	-	-	TRBJ2-3	CASRQGLPITDTQYF	TGCGCCAGCAGACAGGGACTACCGATCACAGATACGCAGTATTTT
TRBV4-1	TRBD2	-	TRBJ2-7	CASSQATSGPYEQYF	TGCGCCAGCAGCCAAGCAACTAGCGGACCCTACGAGCAGTACTTC
TRBV7-3	TRBD2	-	TRBJ2-2	CASSQGLAALNTGELFF	TGTGCCAGCAGCCAGGGACTAGCGGCCTTGAACACCGGGGAGCTGTTTTTT